This T cell receptor (beta chain) was sequenced during a study of blood T cell repertoires in COVID-19. In the study overall: Samples representing acute and convalescent COVID-19 were sourced from the United States, Italy and Spain. Sources were T cells, B-cell-depleted T cells, or PBMCs; the material itself was cDNA or gDNA.

The germline CDR1 and CDR2 sequences are KGHDR and SFDVKD. V dropped 1 base and J dropped 5; count of bases not matched to a gene: 13. The CDR3 is made up of 17 amino acids. Patients in Seattle were enrolled during active infection, then followed longitudinally. Original data processing: By means of reference gene primer amplification, nucleated cell counts were estimated. Only in-frame clones appear in the TCRdb table, and some are missing; sequencing was by immunoSEQ multiplex PCR. V and J calls and clone size are copied from that table; D and trimming were computed from the DNA. The sample records roughly 300,000 clones, approximately 84% being singletons.

The rearrangement joins TRBV24-1 to TRBJ2-7; TRBD1 matches at 7 bases. Sequencing input: peripheral blood. The origin of this receptor is a human donor with COVID-19, enrolled during active disease. The donor label of this sample is uncertain. CDR3 protein: CATSDFGSQGCIHEQYF. In DNA form, the CDR3 reads TGTGCCACCAGTGATTTCGGATCACAGGGGTGTATACACGAGCAGTACTTC.